A selection of T cell receptor beta chains follows, all from one sample in a study of identifying expanded T cells in peripheral blood. Assay used: immunoSEQ multiplex PCR; TCRdb lists only in-frame clones, some missing. The top ten hold over 15% of the sample, which has roughly 100,000 clones, approximately 90% seen once. Sample: blood. The receptors shown here come from a person aged 18 to 70 in good health. CDR3s include the opening cysteine and the closing phenylalanine or tryptophan.

>TRBV4-3
CASSQGGGSGNTIYF
>TRBV4-3
CASSHGTSGQETQYF
>TRBV5-1
CASSWQQGSGEQYF
>TRBV27
CASSLSPLRGPSTDTQYF
>TRBV18
CASSPPKPQGADTQYF
>TRBV27
CASSLKWYPGNTIYF
>TRBV27
CASSSRSSGNTIYF
>TRBV18
CASSPPGLARNEQFF
>TRBV7-2
CASSRQGYTEAFF
>TRBV5-4
CASSEPPGLETQYF
>TRBV4-2
CASSQETGAGYNSPLHF
>TRBV7-9
CASSLVPFNTEAFF
>TRBV5-1
CASSTGTTSGNTIYF
>TRBV19
CASSISPFWNEQFF
>TRBV7-9
CASRIGQGAGEQFF
>TRBV13
CASSPRDRGSGYTF
>TRBV9
CASSPTRGTAETEAFF
>TRBV7-8
CASSSEAGGIITDTQYF
>TRBV4-2
CASSQFIGREANGYTF
>TRBV15
CATSRDWRIVGNEQFF
>TRBV12-5
CASAQGGYNSPLHF
>TRBV10-1
CASSATDGNEKLFF
>TRBV27
CASSRGPSANYGYTF
>TRBV7-2
CASTPRRGQETQYF
>TRBV19
CASSIGSSGGDSPLHF
>TRBV2
CASSPQGNTIYF
>TRBV7-2
CASSLGNYGYTF
>TRBV7-2
CASSLVQGNTDTQYF
>TRBV15
CATRARGVSSYEQYF
>TRBV2
CASSEAARGRYTEAFF
>TRBV19
CASSITWTGVAEAFF
>TRBV15
CATSPGTSGDGNTGELFF
>TRBV7-2
CASSRDRGYEQYF
>TRBV7-2
CASSLDRVRGPF
>TRBV11-2
CASSFMVVPEETQYF
>TRBV28
CASSRQGGFSGNTIYF
>TRBV5-8
CASSLGLAGADTQYF
>TRBV7-2
CASSLAPGGSYEQYF
>TRBV7-9
CASSLPILYGYTF
>TRBV4-3
CASSQDSSTVTEAFF
>TRBV6-1
CASSAPGTGFTSRHSPLHF
>TRBV18
CASSPIGWRPGSTDTQYF
>TRBV7-2
CASGSASIAEAFF
>TRBV2
CASRPTWVEQYF
>TRBV7-5
CARTFVGQPTKLNTEAFF
>TRBV4-3
CASSPQQGTGGTEAFF
>TRBV5-6
CASSFSGGGYNEQFF
>TRBV2
CASIRGPTYNEQFF
>TRBV7-4
CASSLSDRGLDSNQPQHF
>TRBV7-9
CASSRGTYEQYF
>TRBV4-3
CASSQVVGNSYEQYF